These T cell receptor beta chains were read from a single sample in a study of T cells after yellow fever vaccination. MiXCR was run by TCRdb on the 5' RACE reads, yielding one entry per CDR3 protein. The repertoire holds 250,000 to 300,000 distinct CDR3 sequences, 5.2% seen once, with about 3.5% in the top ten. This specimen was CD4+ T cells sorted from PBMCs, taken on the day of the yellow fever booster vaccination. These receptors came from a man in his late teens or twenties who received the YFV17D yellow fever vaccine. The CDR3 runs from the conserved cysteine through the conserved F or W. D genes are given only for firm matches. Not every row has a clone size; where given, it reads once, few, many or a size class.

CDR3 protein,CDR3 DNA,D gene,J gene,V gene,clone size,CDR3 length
CASSEWRGGRNEQFF,TGTGCCAGCAGTGAATGGCGGGGGGGCCGCAATGAGCAGTTCTTC,TRBD2,TRBJ2-1,TRBV25-1,few,15
CASSLLGDRTDTQYF,TGTGCCAGCAGCTTGTTGGGGGACCGCACAGATACGCAGTATTTT,.,TRBJ2-3,TRBV5-6,.,15
CASSESLGRVDGYTF,TGTGCCAGCAGTGAATCCTTGGGCAGGGTCGATGGCTACACCTTC,.,TRBJ1-2,TRBV25-1,.,15
CASSLKAGAGTDTQYF,TGTGCCAGCAGCCTCAAGGCGGGGGCCGGCACAGATACGCAGTATTTT,.,TRBJ2-3,TRBV7-3,few,16
CASSFRPTRGYTF,TGTGCCAGCAGCTTCCGGCCTACCCGGGGCTACACCTTC,.,TRBJ1-2,TRBV5-5,.,13
CASSVVAGGLYNEQFF,TGTGCCAGCAGCGTAGTAGCGGGGGGGCTGTACAATGAGCAGTTCTTC,TRBD2,TRBJ2-1,TRBV9,few,16
CSAPSGGVYEQYF,TGCAGTGCTCCTAGCGGGGGGGTCTACGAGCAGTACTTC,TRBD2,TRBJ2-7,TRBV20-1,few,13
CASRHSQETQYF,TGTGCCAGCAGGCACAGCCAAGAGACCCAGTACTTC,.,TRBJ2-5,TRBV6-5,.,12
CASARGQETQYF,TGTGCCAGCGCGAGGGGGCAAGAGACCCAGTACTTC,.,TRBJ2-5,TRBV12-3/TRBV12-4,many,12
CAIPTAPSGGGDEQFF,TGTGCCATCCCAACCGCTCCTAGCGGGGGTGGGGATGAGCAGTTCTTC,TRBD2,TRBJ2-1,TRBV12-3/TRBV12-4,few,16
CASSSDRRSGNTIYF,TGTGCCAGCAGTTCGGATCGGCGCTCTGGAAACACCATATATTTT,.,TRBJ1-3,TRBV6-5,many,15
CASSFIQEGDGYTF,TGTGCCAGCAGCTTTATACAGGAAGGGGATGGCTACACCTTC,.,TRBJ1-2,TRBV7-2,few,14
CASSLAGGREQFF,TGTGCCAGCAGCTTAGCGGGGGGGCGGGAGCAGTTCTTC,TRBD2,TRBJ2-1,TRBV5-4,few,13
CASSYRGGLGDTQYF,TGTGCCAGCAGTTACCGGGGGGGGCTCGGAGATACGCAGTATTTT,TRBD2,TRBJ2-3,TRBV6-5,.,15
CASSSLGPLSDQPQHF,TGTGCCAGCAGCTCCCTCGGACCCCTTAGCGATCAGCCCCAGCATTTT,.,TRBJ1-5,TRBV7-2,few,16
CASSQNTGELFF,TGTGCCAGCAGTCAGAACACCGGGGAGCTGTTTTTT,.,TRBJ2-2,TRBV3-1,many,12
CASSQDSKTGGRQPQHF,TGCGCCAGCAGCCAAGATTCCAAAACAGGGGGCAGGCAGCCCCAGCATTTT,TRBD1,TRBJ1-5,TRBV4-1,.,17
CASSQGAGGTNTGELFF,TGCGCCAGCAGCCAAGGGGCGGGGGGCACGAACACCGGGGAGCTGTTTTTT,TRBD2,TRBJ2-2,TRBV4-1,many,17
CSVDAHSGYGYTF,TGCAGCGTTGACGCTCACTCAGGATATGGCTACACCTTC,.,TRBJ1-2,TRBV29-1,.,13
CSARGHQGLTDTQYF,TGCAGTGCTAGAGGACATCAGGGTCTCACAGATACGCAGTATTTT,.,TRBJ2-3,TRBV20-1,many,15
CASSLEQGIGYEQYF,TGCGCCAGCAGCTTGGAACAGGGTATCGGATACGAGCAGTACTTC,.,TRBJ2-7,TRBV5-1,few,15
CASSLFPASGGTGELFF,TGCGCCAGCAGCTTGTTCCCGGCTAGCGGGGGCACCGGGGAGCTGTTTTTT,TRBD2,TRBJ2-2,TRBV5-1,few,17
CASTLLAEQFF,TGTGCCAGCACCTTGCTAGCGGAGCAGTTCTTC,.,TRBJ2-1,TRBV12-3/TRBV12-4,many,11
CSVAGERGHQPQHF,TGCAGCGTTGCAGGGGAGCGGGGTCATCAGCCCCAGCATTTT,.,TRBJ1-5,TRBV29-1,few,14
CSARDGRGGELFF,TGCAGTGCTAGAGATGGCAGGGGCGGGGAGCTGTTTTTT,.,TRBJ2-2,TRBV20-1,few,13
CASSSGIAIGELFF,TGTGCCAGCAGCTCCGGGATTGCTATCGGGGAGCTGTTTTTT,.,TRBJ2-2,TRBV5-4,.,14
CASSEAGQPSSPLHF,TGTGCCAGCAGTGAAGCGGGACAGCCAAGTTCACCCCTCCACTTT,TRBD1,TRBJ1-6,TRBV25-1,many,15
CASSASGTSGANTQYF,TGTGCCAGCAGCGCCTCCGGGACTAGTGGGGCGAATACGCAGTATTTT,TRBD2,TRBJ2-3,TRBV9,few,16
CASSFGGGALVSYNEQFF,TGCGCCAGCAGCTTTGGCGGGGGGGCCTTAGTGTCCTACAATGAGCAGTTCTTC,TRBD2,TRBJ2-1,TRBV5-1,many,18
CASSESRGDTGELFF,TGTGCCAGCAGTGAATCCCGGGGGGACACCGGGGAGCTGTTTTTT,TRBD2,TRBJ2-2,TRBV2,.,15
CASSLGHGGSSYEQYF,TGCGCCAGCAGCTTGGGCCACGGGGGAAGCTCCTACGAGCAGTACTTC,.,TRBJ2-7,TRBV5-1,many,16
CASFIASLAGANVLTF,TGCGCCAGCTTTATAGCGAGTCTAGCCGGGGCCAACGTCCTGACTTTC,.,TRBJ2-6,TRBV4-1,.,16
CASSLLAGGLKDTQYF,TGCGCCAGCAGCTTACTAGCGGGGGGGCTTAAAGATACGCAGTATTTT,TRBD2,TRBJ2-3,TRBV5-1,.,16
CASSPPGGKLSEAFF,TGTGCCAGCTCACCACCGGGAGGGAAATTATCTGAAGCTTTCTTT,.,TRBJ1-1,TRBV18,many,15
CSASRTELALHF,TGCAGTGCTAGCAGGACAGAACTCGCCCTCCACTTT,.,TRBJ1-6,TRBV20-1,few,12
CASSSARSGLAVEETQYF,TGCGCCAGCAGCTCCGCCCGCTCGGGACTAGCTGTGGAAGAGACCCAGTACTTC,TRBD2,TRBJ2-5,TRBV5-1,.,18
CASSIWQGDVSNQPQHF,TGTGCCAGTAGTATCTGGCAGGGGGATGTTAGCAATCAGCCCCAGCATTTT,TRBD1,TRBJ1-5,TRBV19,.,17
CSARESAGTSTDTQYF,TGCAGTGCTAGAGAATCCGCGGGGACTAGCACAGATACGCAGTATTTT,.,TRBJ2-3,TRBV20-1,.,16
CASVLFPSVGGNEQFF,TGTGCCAGCGTGCTATTTCCTAGCGTAGGAGGGAATGAGCAGTTCTTC,.,TRBJ2-1,TRBV7-2,few,16
CASSQERRTNYGYTF,TGTGCCAGTAGTCAAGAACGGAGAACTAACTATGGCTACACCTTC,.,TRBJ1-2,TRBV19,.,15
CASSNGYEQFF,TGTGCCAGCAGTAACGGGTATGAGCAGTTCTTC,.,TRBJ2-1,TRBV6-2/TRBV6-3,.,11
CASSLARETQYF,TGCGCCAGCAGCTTGGCCCGAGAGACCCAGTACTTC,.,TRBJ2-5,TRBV5-1,many,12
CASSSTGGKQPQHF,TGTGCCAGCAGTTCAACAGGGGGTAAACAGCCCCAGCATTTT,TRBD1,TRBJ1-5,TRBV12-3/TRBV12-4,few,14